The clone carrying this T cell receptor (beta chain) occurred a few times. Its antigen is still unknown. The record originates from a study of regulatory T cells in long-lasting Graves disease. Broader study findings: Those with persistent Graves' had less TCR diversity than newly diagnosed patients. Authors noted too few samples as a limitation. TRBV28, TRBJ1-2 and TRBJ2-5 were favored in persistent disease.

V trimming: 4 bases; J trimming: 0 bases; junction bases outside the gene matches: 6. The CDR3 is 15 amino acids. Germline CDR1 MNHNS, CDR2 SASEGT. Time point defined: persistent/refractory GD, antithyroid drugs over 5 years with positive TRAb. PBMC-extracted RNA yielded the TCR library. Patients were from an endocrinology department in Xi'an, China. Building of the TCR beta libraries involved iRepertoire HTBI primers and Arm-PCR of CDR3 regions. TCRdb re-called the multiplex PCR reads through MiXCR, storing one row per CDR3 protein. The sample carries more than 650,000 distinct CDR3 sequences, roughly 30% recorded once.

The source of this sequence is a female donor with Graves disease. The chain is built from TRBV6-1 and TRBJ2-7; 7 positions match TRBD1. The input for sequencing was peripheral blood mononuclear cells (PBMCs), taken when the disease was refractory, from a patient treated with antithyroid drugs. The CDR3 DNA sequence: TGTGCCAGCAGTGCTGGACAGGAGAGCTCCTACGAGCAGTACTTC. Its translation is CASSAGQESSYEQYF.